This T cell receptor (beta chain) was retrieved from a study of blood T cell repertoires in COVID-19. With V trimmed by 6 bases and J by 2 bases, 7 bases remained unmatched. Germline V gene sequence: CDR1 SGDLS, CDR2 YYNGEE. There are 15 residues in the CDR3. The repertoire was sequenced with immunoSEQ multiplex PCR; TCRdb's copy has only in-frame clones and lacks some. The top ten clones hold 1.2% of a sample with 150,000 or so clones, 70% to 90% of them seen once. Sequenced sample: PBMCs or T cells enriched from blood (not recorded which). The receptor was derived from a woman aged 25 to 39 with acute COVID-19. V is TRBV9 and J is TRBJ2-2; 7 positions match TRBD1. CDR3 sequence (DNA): TGTGCCAGCAAGCAACAGGGGTTAAACACCGGGGAGCTGTTTTTT. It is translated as CASKQQGLNTGELFF.